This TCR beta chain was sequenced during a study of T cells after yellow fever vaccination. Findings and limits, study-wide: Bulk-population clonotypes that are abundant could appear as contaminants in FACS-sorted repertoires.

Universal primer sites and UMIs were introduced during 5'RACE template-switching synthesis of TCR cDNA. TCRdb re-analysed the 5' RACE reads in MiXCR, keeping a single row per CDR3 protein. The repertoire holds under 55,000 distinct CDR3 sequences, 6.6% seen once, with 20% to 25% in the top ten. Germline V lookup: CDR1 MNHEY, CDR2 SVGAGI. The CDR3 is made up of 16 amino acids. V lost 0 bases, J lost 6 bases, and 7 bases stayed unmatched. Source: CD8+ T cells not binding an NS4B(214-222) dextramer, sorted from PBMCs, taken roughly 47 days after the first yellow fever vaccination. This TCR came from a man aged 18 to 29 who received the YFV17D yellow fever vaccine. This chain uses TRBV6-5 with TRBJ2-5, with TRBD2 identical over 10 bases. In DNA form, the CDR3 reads TGTGCCAGCAGTTACTCGGCTAGCGGGGGCCCCCAGACCCAGTACTTC. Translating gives CASSYSASGGPQTQYF.